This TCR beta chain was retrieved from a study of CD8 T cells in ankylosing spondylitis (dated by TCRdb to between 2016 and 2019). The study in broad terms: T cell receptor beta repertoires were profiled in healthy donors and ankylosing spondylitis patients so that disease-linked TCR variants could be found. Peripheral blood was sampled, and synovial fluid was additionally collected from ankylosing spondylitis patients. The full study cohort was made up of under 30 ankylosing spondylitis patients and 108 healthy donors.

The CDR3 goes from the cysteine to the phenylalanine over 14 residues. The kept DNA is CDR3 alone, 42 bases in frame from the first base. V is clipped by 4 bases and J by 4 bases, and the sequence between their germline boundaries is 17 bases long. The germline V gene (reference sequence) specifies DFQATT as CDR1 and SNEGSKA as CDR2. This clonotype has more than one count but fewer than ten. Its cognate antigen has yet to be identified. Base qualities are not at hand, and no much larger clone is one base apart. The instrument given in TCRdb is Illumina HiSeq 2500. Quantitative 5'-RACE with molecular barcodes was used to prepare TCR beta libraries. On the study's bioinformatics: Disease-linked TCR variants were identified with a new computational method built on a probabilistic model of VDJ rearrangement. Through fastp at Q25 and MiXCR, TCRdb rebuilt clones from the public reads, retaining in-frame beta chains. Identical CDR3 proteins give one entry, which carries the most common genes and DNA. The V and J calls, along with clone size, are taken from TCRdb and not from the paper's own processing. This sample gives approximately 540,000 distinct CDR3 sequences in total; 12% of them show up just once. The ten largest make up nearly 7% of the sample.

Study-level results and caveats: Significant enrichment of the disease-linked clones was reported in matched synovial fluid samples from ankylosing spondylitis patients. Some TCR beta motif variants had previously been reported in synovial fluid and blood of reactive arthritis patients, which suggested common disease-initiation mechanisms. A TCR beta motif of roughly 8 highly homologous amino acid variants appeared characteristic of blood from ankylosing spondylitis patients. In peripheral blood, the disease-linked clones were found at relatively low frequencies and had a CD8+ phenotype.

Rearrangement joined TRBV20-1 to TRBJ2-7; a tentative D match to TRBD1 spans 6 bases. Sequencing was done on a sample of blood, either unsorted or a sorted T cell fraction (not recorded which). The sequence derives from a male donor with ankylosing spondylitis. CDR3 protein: CSANRDPRGYEQYF. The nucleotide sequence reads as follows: TGCAGTGCTAACCGGGACCCTAGGGGGTACGAGCAGTACTTC.